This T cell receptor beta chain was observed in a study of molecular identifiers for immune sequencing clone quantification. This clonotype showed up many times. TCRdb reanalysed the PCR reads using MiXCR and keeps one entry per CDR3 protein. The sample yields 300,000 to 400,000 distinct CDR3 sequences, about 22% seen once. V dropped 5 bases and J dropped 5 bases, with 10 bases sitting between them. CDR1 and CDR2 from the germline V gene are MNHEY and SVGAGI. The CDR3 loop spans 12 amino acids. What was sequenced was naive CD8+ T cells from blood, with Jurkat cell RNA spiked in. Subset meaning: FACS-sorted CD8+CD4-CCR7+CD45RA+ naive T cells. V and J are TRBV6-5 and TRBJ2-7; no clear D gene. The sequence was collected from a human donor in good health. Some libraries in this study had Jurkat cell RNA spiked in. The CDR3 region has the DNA TGTGCCAGCAGTCCCGGAGTGGACGAGCAGTACTTC. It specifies CASSPGVDEQYF.